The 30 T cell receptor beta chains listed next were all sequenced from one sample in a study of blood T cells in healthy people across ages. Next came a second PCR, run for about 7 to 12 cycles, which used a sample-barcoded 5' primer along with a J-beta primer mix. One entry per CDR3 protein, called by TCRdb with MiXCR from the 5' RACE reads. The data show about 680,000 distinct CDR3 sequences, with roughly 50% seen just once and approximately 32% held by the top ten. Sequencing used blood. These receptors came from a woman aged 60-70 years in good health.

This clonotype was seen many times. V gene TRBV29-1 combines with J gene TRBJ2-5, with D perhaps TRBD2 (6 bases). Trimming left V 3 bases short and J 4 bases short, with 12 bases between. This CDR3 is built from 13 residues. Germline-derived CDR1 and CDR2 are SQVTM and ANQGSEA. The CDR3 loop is CSVDRGSGETQYF. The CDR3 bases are TGCAGCGTTGACCGGGGGTCTGGAGAGACCCAGTACTTC.

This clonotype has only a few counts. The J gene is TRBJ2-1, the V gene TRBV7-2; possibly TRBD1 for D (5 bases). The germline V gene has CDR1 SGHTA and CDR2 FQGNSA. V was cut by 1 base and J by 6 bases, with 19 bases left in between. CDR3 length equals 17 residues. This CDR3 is CASSLVLEIRRGNEQFF. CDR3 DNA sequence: TGTGCCAGCAGCTTAGTTCTGGAAATTCGAAGGGGCAATGAGCAGTTCTTC.

The CDR3 loop is CASSSPDGGREKLFF. The DNA for the CDR3 is TGTGCCAGCAGTTCCCCGGACGGGGGACGTGAAAAACTGTTTTTT. The chain couples TRBV28 to TRBJ1-4, with D perhaps TRBD1 (5 bases). V lost 4 bases, J lost 7 bases, and 16 bases lay in between. CDR1 and CDR2 from the germline V gene are MDHEN and SYDVKM. The CDR3 is 15 residues long. Combining the CDR3 with reference TRBV28 and TRBJ1-4 gives the whole variable domain DVKVTQSSRYLVKRTGEKVFLECVQDMDHENMFWYRQDPGLGLRLIYFSYDVKMKEKGDIPEGYSVSREKKERFSLILESASTNQTSMYLCASSSPDGGREKLFFGSGTQLSVL.

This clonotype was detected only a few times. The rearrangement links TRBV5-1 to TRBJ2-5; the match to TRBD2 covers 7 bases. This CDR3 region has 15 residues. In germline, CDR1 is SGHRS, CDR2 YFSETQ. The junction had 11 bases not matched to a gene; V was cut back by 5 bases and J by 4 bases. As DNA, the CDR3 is TGCGCCAGCAGAGGCGAGGGCGGGAGTGGAGAGACCCAGTACTTC. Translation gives CASRGEGGSGETQYF.

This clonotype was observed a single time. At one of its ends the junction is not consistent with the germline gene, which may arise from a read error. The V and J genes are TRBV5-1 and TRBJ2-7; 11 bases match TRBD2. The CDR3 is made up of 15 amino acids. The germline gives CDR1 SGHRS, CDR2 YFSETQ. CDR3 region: CTSSLTSGSIYEQYF. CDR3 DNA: TGCACCAGCAGCTTAACTAGCGGGAGTATCTACGAGCAGTACTTC.

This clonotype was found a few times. The CDR3 reads CSAEGGKVNIQYF. The CDR3 nucleotides read TGCAGTGCCGAGGGCGGGAAGGTCAACATTCAGTACTTC. The genes are TRBV20-1 and TRBJ2-4, with a weak D call TRBD2 (6 bases). Trimming stripped 6 bases from V and 7 bases from J, with 16 bases between. The CDR3 is 13 residues long. Germline lookup yields CDR1 DFQATT and CDR2 SNEGSKA (reference sequence).

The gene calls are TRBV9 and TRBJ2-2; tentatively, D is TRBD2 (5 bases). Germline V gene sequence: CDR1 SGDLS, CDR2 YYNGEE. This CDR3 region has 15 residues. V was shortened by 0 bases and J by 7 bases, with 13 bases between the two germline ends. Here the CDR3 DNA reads TGTGCCAGCAGCGTAGTATCGGGGATCGGCGGGGAGCTGTTTTTT. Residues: CASSVVSGIGGELFF.

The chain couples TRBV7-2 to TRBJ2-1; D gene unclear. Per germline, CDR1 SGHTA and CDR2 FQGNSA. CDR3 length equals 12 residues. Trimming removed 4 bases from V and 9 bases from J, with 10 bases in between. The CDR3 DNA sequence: TGTGCCAGCAGCTCGACATTCGGTGAGCAGTTCTTC. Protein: CASSSTFGEQFF.

CDR3 region: CSARDLLLAGARKGFNEQYF. The CDR3 DNA reads TGCAGTGCTAGAGATCTCCTTTTAGCGGGAGCGAGGAAAGGGTTCAATGAGCAGTACTTC. The chain joins TRBV20-1 to TRBJ2-5; 9 bases are a match to TRBD2. This CDR3 comprises 20 residues. Germline lookup yields CDR1 DFQATT and CDR2 SNEGSKA (reference sequence). The trim removed 0 bases at V and 11 bases at J, leaving 28 bases unmatched.

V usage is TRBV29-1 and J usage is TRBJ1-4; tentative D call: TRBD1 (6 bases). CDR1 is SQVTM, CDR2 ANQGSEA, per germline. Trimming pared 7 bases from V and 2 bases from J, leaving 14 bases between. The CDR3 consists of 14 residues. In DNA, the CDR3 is TGCAGCGCCGAAGGGGGGTCGACTAATGAAAAACTGTTTTTT. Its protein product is CSAEGGSTNEKLFF.

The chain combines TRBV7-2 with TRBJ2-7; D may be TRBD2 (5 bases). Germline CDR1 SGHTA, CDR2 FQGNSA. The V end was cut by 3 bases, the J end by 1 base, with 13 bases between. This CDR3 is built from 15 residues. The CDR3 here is CASSFPSGLSYEQYF. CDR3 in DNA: TGTGCCAGCAGCTTTCCCTCAGGACTGTCCTACGAGCAGTACTTC.

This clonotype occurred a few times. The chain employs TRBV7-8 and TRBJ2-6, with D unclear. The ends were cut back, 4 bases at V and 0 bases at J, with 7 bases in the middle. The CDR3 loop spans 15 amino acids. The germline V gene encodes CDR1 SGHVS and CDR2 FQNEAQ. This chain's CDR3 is CASSSVTSGANVLTF. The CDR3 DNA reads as TGTGCCAGCAGCTCGGTCACCTCTGGGGCCAACGTCCTGACTTTC.

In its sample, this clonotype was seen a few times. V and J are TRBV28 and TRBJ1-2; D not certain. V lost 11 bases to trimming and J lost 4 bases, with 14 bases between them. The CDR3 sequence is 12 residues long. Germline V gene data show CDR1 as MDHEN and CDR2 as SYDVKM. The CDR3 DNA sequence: TGTGCCGCAGCCCGGGAAAGCTATGGCTACACCTTC. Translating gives CAAARESYGYTF.

The CDR3 nucleotides are TGTGCCAGCAGTCAAGAGATGAACACTGAAGCTTTCTTT. Translated: CASSQEMNTEAFF. The V gene is TRBV2, the J gene TRBJ1-1; D uncertain. The CDR3 runs to 13 residues. The germline V gene has CDR1 SNHLY and CDR2 FYNNEI. Trimming removed 5 bases at V and 0 bases at J, with 7 bases between.

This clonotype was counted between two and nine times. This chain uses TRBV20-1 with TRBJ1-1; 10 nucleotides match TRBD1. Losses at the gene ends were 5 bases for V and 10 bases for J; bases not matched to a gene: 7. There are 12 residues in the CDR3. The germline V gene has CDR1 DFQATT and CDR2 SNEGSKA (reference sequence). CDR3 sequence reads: CSAPRTGGAAFF. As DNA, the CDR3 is TGCAGTGCTCCCCGGACAGGGGGGGCAGCTTTCTTT.

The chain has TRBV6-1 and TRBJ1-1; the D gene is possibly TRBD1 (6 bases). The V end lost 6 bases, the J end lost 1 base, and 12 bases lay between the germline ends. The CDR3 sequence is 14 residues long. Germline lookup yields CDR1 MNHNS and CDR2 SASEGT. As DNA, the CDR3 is TGTGCCAGCAGCGAAAAACAGGGGAACACTGAAGCTTTCTTT. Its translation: CASSEKQGNTEAFF.

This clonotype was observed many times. For the CDR3, the DNA is TGTGCCAGCAGCCAAGCGGACCGCAATTCACCCCTCCACTTT. Protein product: CASSQADRNSPLHF. The chain links TRBV3-1 to TRBJ1-6; no reliable D call. This CDR3 has 14 amino acids. Looked up from germline, CDR1 is LGHDT and CDR2 is YNNKEL (reference sequence). V was shortened by 1 base and J by 7 bases, with 8 bases between the two germline ends.

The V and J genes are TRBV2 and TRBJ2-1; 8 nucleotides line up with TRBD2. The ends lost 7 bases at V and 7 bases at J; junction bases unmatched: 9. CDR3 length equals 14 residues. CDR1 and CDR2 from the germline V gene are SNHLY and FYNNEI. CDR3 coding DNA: TGTGCCAGCACGGGGACTAGAACAGGGAATGAGCAGTTCTTC. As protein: CASTGTRTGNEQFF. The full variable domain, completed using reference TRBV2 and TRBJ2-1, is EPEVTQTPSHQVTQMGQEVILRCVPISNHLYFYWYRQILGQKVEFLVSFYNNEISEKSEIFDDQFSVERPDGSNFTLKIRSTKLEDSAMYFCASTGTRTGNEQFFGPGTRLTVL.

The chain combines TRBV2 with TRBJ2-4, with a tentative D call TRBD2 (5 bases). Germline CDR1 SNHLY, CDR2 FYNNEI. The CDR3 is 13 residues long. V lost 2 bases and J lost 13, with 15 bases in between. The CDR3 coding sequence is TGTGCCAGCAGTGAATGGGTGGAGGCCGCGCAGTACTTC. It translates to CASSEWVEAAQYF. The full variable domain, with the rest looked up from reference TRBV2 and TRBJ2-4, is EPEVTQTPSHQVTQMGQEVILRCVPISNHLYFYWYRQILGQKVEFLVSFYNNEISEKSEIFDDQFSVERPDGSNFTLKIRSTKLEDSAMYFCASSEWVEAAQYFGAGTRLSVL.

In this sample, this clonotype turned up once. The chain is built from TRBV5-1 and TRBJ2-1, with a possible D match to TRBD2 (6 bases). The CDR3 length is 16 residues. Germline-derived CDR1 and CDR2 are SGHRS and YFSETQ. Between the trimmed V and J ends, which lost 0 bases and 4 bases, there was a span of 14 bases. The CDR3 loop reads CASSLGLVGIYNEQFF. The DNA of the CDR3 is TGCGCCAGCAGCTTGGGACTAGTCGGGATATACAATGAGCAGTTCTTC.

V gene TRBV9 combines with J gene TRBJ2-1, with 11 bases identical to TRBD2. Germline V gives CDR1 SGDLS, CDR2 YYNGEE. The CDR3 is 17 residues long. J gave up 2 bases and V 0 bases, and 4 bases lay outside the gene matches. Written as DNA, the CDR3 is TGTGCCAGCAGCGTAGCGGGTAGCGGGAGGGCCTACAATGAGCAGTTCTTC. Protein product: CASSVAGSGRAYNEQFF.

The CDR3 loop reads CASSWSGTSEHEQFF. The CDR3 nucleotides read TGTGCCAGCAGCTGGTCCGGGACTAGCGAGCATGAGCAGTTCTTC. V and J are TRBV7-2 and TRBJ2-1; 10 bases match TRBD2. The V gene end was trimmed by 4 bases and the J gene end by 8 bases; junction bases not matched to a gene: 8. CDR1 and CDR2 (germline): SGHTA, FQGNSA. CDR3 length: 15 amino acids. The entire variable domain, with the rest obtained from reference TRBV7-2 and TRBJ2-1, is as follows: GAGVSQSPSNKVTEKGKDVELRCDPISGHTALYWYRQSLGQGLEFLIYFQGNSAPDKSGLPSDRFSAERTGGSVSTLTIQRTQQEDSAVYLCASSWSGTSEHEQFFGPGTRLTVL.

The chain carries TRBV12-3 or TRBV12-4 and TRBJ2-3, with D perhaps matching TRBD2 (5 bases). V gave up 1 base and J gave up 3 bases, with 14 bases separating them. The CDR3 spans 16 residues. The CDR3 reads CASSLVAQLGTDTQYF. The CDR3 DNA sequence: TGTGCCAGCAGTTTAGTAGCCCAACTAGGGACAGATACGCAGTATTTT.

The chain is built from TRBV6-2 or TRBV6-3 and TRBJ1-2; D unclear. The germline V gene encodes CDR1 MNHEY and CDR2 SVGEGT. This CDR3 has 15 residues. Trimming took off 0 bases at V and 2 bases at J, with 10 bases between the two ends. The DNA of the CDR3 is TGTGCCAGCAGTTACTCGGGCAGGAAGAACTATGGCTACACCTTC. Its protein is CASSYSGRKNYGYTF.

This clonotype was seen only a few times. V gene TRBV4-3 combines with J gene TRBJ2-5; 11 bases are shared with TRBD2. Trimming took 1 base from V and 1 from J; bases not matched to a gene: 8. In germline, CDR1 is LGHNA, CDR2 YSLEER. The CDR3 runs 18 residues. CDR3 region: CASSQGTSGPRSQETQYF. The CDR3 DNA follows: TGCGCCAGCAGCCAAGGGACTAGCGGGCCAAGATCCCAAGAGACCCAGTACTTC.

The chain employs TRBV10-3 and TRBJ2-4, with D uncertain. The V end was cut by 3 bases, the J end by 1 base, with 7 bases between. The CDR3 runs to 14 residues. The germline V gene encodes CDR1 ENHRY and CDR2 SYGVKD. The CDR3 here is CAISDSRAKNIQYF. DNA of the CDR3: TGTGCCATCAGTGACAGCAGGGCCAAAAACATTCAGTACTTC.

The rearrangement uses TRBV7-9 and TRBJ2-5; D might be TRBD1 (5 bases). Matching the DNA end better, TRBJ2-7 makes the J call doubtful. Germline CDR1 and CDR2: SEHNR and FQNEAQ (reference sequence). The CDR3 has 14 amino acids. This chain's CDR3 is CASNQIKAGIEQYF. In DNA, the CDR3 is TGTGCCAGCAACCAAATCAAGGCAGGGATCGAGCAGTACTTC.

CDR3 nucleotide sequence: TGTGCCAGCAGTTACGCTGGGGTTCCGGGACTAGCATCCGACGAGCAGTACTTC. Its protein is CASSYAGVPGLASDEQYF. The chain recombines TRBV6-5 with TRBJ2-7; 9 nucleotides line up with TRBD2. V lost 2 bases, J lost 5 bases, and 16 bases stayed unmatched. Germline V gene data show CDR1 as MNHEY and CDR2 as SVGAGI. This CDR3 spans 18 amino acids.

DNA for the CDR3: TGCAGTGCTAGGTTCAGGGGTGTATCCACAGATACGCAGTATTTT. It codes for CSARFRGVSTDTQYF. The chain links TRBV20-1 to TRBJ2-3; D possibly corresponds to TRBD1 (6 bases). CDR3 length equals 15 residues. Trimming took off 3 bases at V and 2 bases at J, with 15 bases between the two ends. From germline, CDR1 is DFQATT and CDR2 SNEGSKA (reference sequence).

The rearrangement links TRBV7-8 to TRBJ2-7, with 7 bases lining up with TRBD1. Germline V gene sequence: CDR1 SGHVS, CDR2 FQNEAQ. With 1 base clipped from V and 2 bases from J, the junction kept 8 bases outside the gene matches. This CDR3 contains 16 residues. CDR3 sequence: CASSLEGRGSPYEQYF. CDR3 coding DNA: TGTGCCAGCAGCTTAGAGGGCAGGGGGAGCCCCTACGAGCAGTACTTC.